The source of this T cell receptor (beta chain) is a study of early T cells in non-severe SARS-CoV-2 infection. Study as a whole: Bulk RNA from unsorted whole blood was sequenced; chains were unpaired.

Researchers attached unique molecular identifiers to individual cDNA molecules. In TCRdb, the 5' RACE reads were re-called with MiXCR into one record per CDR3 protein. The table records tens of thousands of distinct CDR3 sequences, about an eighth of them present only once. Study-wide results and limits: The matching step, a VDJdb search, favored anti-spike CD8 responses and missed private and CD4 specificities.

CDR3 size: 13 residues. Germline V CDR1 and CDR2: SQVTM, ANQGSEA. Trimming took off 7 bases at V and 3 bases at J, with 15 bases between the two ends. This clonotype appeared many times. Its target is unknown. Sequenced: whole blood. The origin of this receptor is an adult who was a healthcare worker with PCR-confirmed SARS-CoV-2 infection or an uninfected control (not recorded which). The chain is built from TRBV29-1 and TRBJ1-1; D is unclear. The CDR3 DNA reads TGCAGCGCCCGAACCCCGGCGTACACTGAAGCTTTCTTT. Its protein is CSARTPAYTEAFF.